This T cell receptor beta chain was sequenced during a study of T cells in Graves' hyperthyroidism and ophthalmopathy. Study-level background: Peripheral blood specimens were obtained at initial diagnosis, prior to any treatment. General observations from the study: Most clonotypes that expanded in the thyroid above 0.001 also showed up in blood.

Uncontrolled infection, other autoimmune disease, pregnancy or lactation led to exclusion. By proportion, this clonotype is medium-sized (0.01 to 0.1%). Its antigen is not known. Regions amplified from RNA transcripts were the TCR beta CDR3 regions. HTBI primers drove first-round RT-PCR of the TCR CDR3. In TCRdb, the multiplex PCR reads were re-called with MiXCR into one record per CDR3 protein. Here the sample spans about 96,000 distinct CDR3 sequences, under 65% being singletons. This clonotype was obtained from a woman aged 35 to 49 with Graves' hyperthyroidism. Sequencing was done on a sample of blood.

CDR3 nucleotides: TGTGCCACCAGCAGAGATCCCGGGACTGGTAATTCACCCCTCCACTTT. Translating it yields CATSRDPGTGNSPLHF. The V gene is TRBV15, the J gene TRBJ1-6; TRBD1 might be the D (5 bases). The CDR3 runs to 16 residues. Trimming took off 0 bases at V and 6 bases at J, with 12 bases between the two ends. The germline V gene encodes CDR1 LNHNV and CDR2 YYDKDF (reference sequence).